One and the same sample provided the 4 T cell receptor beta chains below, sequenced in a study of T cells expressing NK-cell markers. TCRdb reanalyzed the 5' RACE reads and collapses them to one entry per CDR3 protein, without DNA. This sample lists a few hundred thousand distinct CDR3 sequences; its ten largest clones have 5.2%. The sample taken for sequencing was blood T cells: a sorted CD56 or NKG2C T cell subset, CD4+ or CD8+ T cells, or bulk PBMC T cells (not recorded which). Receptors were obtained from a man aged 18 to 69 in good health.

CDR3 sequence: CATSIEKNRVPGAFF. The V call is TRBV15, the J call TRBJ1-1; no DNA is available, so the TRBD1 call from TCRdb remains unchecked. The CDR3 sequence is 15 residues long. Germline V lookup: CDR1 LNHNV, CDR2 YYDKDF (reference sequence).

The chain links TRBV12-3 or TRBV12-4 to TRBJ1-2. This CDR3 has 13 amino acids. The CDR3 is CASRKTAGKGYTF.

The CDR3 loop reads CASSAIPGQGYTEAFF. This chain joins TRBV6-1 and TRBJ1-1; TCRdb lists TRBD1, though no DNA is available to test this call. Germline V lookup: CDR1 MNHNS, CDR2 SASEGT. The CDR3 is 16 amino acids.

The CDR3 sequence is CASSTRTGNEKLFF. The chain couples TRBV4-2 to TRBJ1-4; TCRdb selects TRBD1, and the lack of DNA leaves this call unchecked. This CDR3 spans 14 amino acids. Germline V CDR1 and CDR2: LGHNA, YNFKEQ.